This T cell receptor beta chain emerged from a study of blood T cells in healthy people across ages. Study-wide findings and caveats: Long-lived donors had more naive CD4+ cells and higher diversity than aged donors.

A J-beta primer mix and a sample-barcoded 5' primer were used in a second PCR of roughly 6 to 12 cycles. A single record per CDR3 protein comes from TCRdb applying MiXCR to the 5' RACE reads. This sample has roughly 1.4 million distinct CDR3 sequences; around 55% occur once, and the top ten carry roughly 7%. Germline V gene lookup returns CDR1 SQVTM and CDR2 ANQGSEA. V lost 6 bases, J lost 2 bases, and 5 bases stayed unmatched. The CDR3 totals 13 residues. Remarks on this clonotype: Its antigen is still unknown.

The sequence was obtained from a man aged 18 to 30 in good health. Input material: blood. This sequence joins TRBV29-1 and TRBJ2-7; TRBD1 matches 9 bases. This CDR3 is CSVGQGFTYEQYF. The DNA of the CDR3 is TGCAGCGTCGGACAGGGGTTCACCTACGAGCAGTACTTC.